The 17 T cell receptor beta chains below were found in one sample sequenced in a study of T cells after yellow fever vaccination (dated by TCRdb to about 2019). What this sample's treatment or condition label stands for: live attenuated yellow fever vaccine strain. Receptors were amplified or captured by 5' RACE. Sequencing relied on an Illumina HiSeq 2500. The raw public data were reprocessed by TCRdb itself: fastp quality trimming at Q25, MiXCR clonotype calling, in-frame beta chains only. Merged by CDR3 protein, the rows form single entries marked with the most common genes and DNA. The table for this sample lists under 200,000 distinct CDR3 sequences; approximately 6.7% of them were counted only once. Of the sample, around 2.3% is held by the ten largest clones. Sample: CD4+ T cells sorted from PBMCs, taken around 5 days after the first yellow fever vaccination. These TCRs come from a man aged 18 to 29 who received the YFV17D yellow fever vaccine.

This chain uses TRBV5-1 with TRBJ1-3, with a tentative D call TRBD1 (5 bases). This CDR3 has 18 residues. The germline V gene encodes CDR1 SGHRS and CDR2 YFSETQ. V gave up 7 bases and J gave up 0 bases, with 23 bases separating them. CDR3 sequence: CASRAREGTKHSGNTIYF. CDR3 DNA: TGCGCCAGCCGGGCCAGAGAGGGGACGAAACACTCTGGAAACACCATATATTTT.

This clonotype was recorded at least ten times. CDR3 sequence reads: CASSLAGPSSGANVLTF. CDR3 coding DNA: TGTGCCAGCAGCTTGGCGGGTCCCTCATCTGGGGCCAACGTCCTGACTTTC. The chain couples TRBV5-5 to TRBJ2-6, with unresolved D. Germline V CDR1 and CDR2: SGHKS, YYEKEE (reference sequence). The CDR3 length is 17 residues. V was pared by 0 bases and J by 1 base, with 11 bases between.

This clonotype was found many times. The gene calls are TRBV24-1 and TRBJ1-5; the D is unclear. The ends were cut back, 2 bases at V and 9 bases at J, with 16 bases in the middle. The CDR3 is 15 amino acids. Germline values: CDR1 KGHDR, CDR2 SFDVKD. For the CDR3, the DNA is TGTGCCACCAGTGATTCCGGGAGGCTCGGCTGGCCCCAGCATTTT. It codes for CATSDSGRLGWPQHF.

This clonotype occurred many times. The chain links TRBV20-1 to TRBJ2-5; tentative D call: TRBD1 (5 bases). V shed 1 base and J shed 4 bases, with 10 bases lying between them. The CDR3 is made up of 13 amino acids. Germline V CDR1 and CDR2: DFQATT, SNEGSKA (reference sequence). This CDR3 is CSARGQGAETQYF. Written as DNA, the CDR3 is TGCAGTGCTAGAGGGCAAGGGGCAGAGACCCAGTACTTC.

This clonotype appeared many times. The chain couples TRBV12-3 or TRBV12-4 to TRBJ1-1; D ambiguous. V shed 0 bases and J shed 4 bases, with 6 bases lying between them. CDR3 length equals 13 residues. The CDR3 loop reads CASSLAVSTEAFF. The DNA of the CDR3 is TGTGCCAGCAGTTTAGCGGTGAGCACTGAAGCTTTCTTT.

As for this clonotype: A much larger clone differs from this one at a single base, so this may be a read error. This chain joins TRBV7-9 and TRBJ1-1; D may be TRBD1 (6 bases). CDR3 size: 15 residues. Germline V gives CDR1 SEHNR, CDR2 FQNEAQ (reference sequence). Trimming took 2 bases from V and 3 from J, leaving 13 bases between them. The DNA of the CDR3 is TGTGCCAGCAGCTTACAGGGGTTTGAGGACACTGAAGCTTTCTTT. Encoded protein: CASSLQGFEDTEAFF.

This clonotype was picked up a small number of times. The genes are TRBV6-2 or TRBV6-3 and TRBJ1-2; maybe TRBD1 (6 bases). This CDR3 spans 13 amino acids. Trimming cost V 8 bases and J 7 bases, with 17 bases left between them. Germline V lookup: CDR1 MNHEY, CDR2 SVGEGT. CDR3 protein: CASATGLRSGYTF. CDR3 DNA: TGTGCCAGCGCTACAGGGTTAAGGAGTGGCTACACCTTC.

This clonotype was counted many times. This chain links TRBV30 with TRBJ2-3; TRBD2 matches 7 bases. V gave up 5 bases and J gave up 6 bases; unmatched junction bases: 8. The CDR3 consists of 13 residues. Germline V CDR1 and CDR2: GTSNPN, SVGIG (reference sequence). Written as DNA, the CDR3 is TGTGCCTGGTCCCGGGACGGGAGGGATACGCAGTATTTT. As protein: CAWSRDGRDTQYF.

This clonotype was detected a few times. The rearrangement uses TRBV6-1 and TRBJ2-3; D possibly matches TRBD1 or TRBD2 (5 bases each). CDR3 length equals 14 residues. The V and J ends lost 7 bases and 0 bases respectively, with 11 bases between them. Germline V gives CDR1 MNHNS, CDR2 SASEGT. CDR3 amino acids: CASIPGRSTDTQYF. DNA for the CDR3: TGTGCCAGCATTCCGGGACGGAGCACAGATACGCAGTATTTT.

This clonotype showed up many times. The chain employs TRBV7-8 and TRBJ1-6; tentative D call: TRBD1 (5 bases). Trimming stripped 3 bases from V and 6 bases from J, with 15 bases between. The CDR3 covers 16 residues. Germline CDR1 SGHVS, CDR2 FQNEAQ. CDR3 coding DNA: TGTGCCAGCAGCTTGCGCAGGGTAGCCTCTAATTCACCCCTCCACTTT. Its translation: CASSLRRVASNSPLHF.

This clonotype was recorded many times. This chain joins TRBV7-3 and TRBJ2-6; D unclear. Looked up from germline, CDR1 is SGHTA and CDR2 is FQGTGA. V lost 3 bases, J lost 0 bases, and 3 bases lay in between. The CDR3 has 14 residues. The CDR3 reads CASSLTSGANVLTF. CDR3 in DNA: TGTGCCAGCAGCTTGACCTCTGGGGCCAACGTCCTGACTTTC.

This clonotype appeared many times. The V call is TRBV29-1, the J call TRBJ2-7; the match to TRBD2 covers 8 bases. Germline V gene lookup returns CDR1 SQVTM and CDR2 ANQGSEA. V was pared by 5 bases and J by 5 bases, with 5 bases of the junction left unmatched. This CDR3 spans 12 amino acids. DNA of the CDR3: TGCAGCGTTCAAGCGGGGGCGGACGAGCAGTACTTC. It specifies CSVQAGADEQYF.

This clonotype was counted only a few times. CDR3 residues: CASSLASGNTEAFF. CDR3 nucleotide sequence: TGTGCCAGCAGCTTAGCGAGCGGGAACACTGAAGCTTTCTTT. V is TRBV7-2 and J is TRBJ1-1; D is uncertain. Germline V gene sequence: CDR1 SGHTA, CDR2 FQGNSA. The CDR3 consists of 14 residues. The ends were cut back, 0 bases at V and 1 base at J, with 6 bases in the middle. Complete variable domain (other parts from reference TRBV7-2 and TRBJ1-1): GAGVSQSPSNKVTEKGKDVELRCDPISGHTALYWYRQSLGQGLEFLIYFQGNSAPDKSGLPSDRFSAERTGGSVSTLTIQRTQQEDSAVYLCASSLASGNTEAFFGQGTRLTVV.

In this sample, this clonotype turned up many times. The V call is TRBV5-1, the J call TRBJ2-3, with 10 bases lining up with TRBD2. The CDR3 is made up of 16 amino acids. V was clipped by 5 bases and J by 3 bases; unmatched bases: 9. Germline V gene data show CDR1 as SGHRS and CDR2 as YFSETQ. In nucleotides, the CDR3 is TGCGCCAGCAGTCCTCAGCGGGGGGGTTCGACAGATACGCAGTATTTT. Translation: CASSPQRGGSTDTQYF.

This clonotype was found many times. This chain connects TRBV24-1 to TRBJ1-5; no definite D call. CDR1 is KGHDR and CDR2 is SFDVKD in the germline V gene. V dropped 3 bases and J dropped 8 bases, with 13 bases sitting between them. The CDR3 runs to 14 residues. CDR3 sequence (DNA): TGTGCCACCAGTGATACCCCAGAGGAGAAGCCCCAGCATTTT. Its protein is CATSDTPEEKPQHF.

This clonotype was detected ten times or more. The V gene is TRBV6-5, the J gene TRBJ2-5; the match to TRBD2 covers 7 bases. Germline values: CDR1 MNHEY, CDR2 SVGAGI. Unmatched junction bases numbered 5, after V lost 8 bases and J lost 2 bases. The CDR3 consists of 13 residues. Here the CDR3 reads CASGPGGQETQYF. CDR3 bases: TGTGCCAGCGGTCCGGGGGGACAAGAGACCCAGTACTTC.

The sample holds a few counts of this clonotype. The gene calls are TRBV20-1 and TRBJ1-5; maybe TRBD1 (6 bases). V lost 2 bases and J lost 7, with 15 bases in between. The CDR3 totals 14 residues. In germline, CDR1 is DFQATT, CDR2 SNEGSKA (reference sequence). For the CDR3, the DNA is TGCAGTGCTAGACCGACAGGCCCCGGGCAGCCCCAGCATTTT. Residues: CSARPTGPGQPQHF.